One sample yielded the 30 T cell receptor beta chains listed below, sequenced in a study of PD-L1 blockade in urothelial cancer. The data were produced by immunoSEQ multiplex PCR, yet TCRdb's version contains in-frame clones alone and is incomplete. The sample contains around 100,000 clones, about 90% of which appear only once. Sequencing was performed on PBMCs, taken around atezolizumab (anti-PD-L1) treatment. These receptors all stem from an elderly woman with urothelial cancer.

In regard to this clone: This specimen includes other DNA sequences encoding the same CDR3. The J gene is TRBJ2-2, the V gene TRBV2, with a tentative D call TRBD1 (5 bases). Germline V gene lookup returns CDR1 SNHLY and CDR2 FYNNEI. There are 14 residues in the CDR3. Trimming shortened V by 2 bases and J by 7 bases, and 11 bases separated the two germline ends. The CDR3 protein is CASSERQGVGELFF. CDR3 DNA sequence: TGTGCCAGCAGTGAAAGGCAAGGGGTCGGGGAGCTGTTTTTT.

The V gene is TRBV7-2, the J gene TRBJ1-4; D unclear. V lost 5 bases to trimming and J lost 1 base, with 14 bases between them. The CDR3 extends over 16 amino acids. Per the germline V gene, CDR1 is SGHTA and CDR2 is FQGNSA. The CDR3: CASSLNPRGTNEKLFF. CDR3 DNA sequence: TGTGCCAGCAGCCTGAACCCACGCGGAACTAATGAAAAACTGTTTTTT.

The chain links TRBV10-3 to TRBJ2-1; weak D call: TRBD2 (6 bases). Germline V lookup: CDR1 ENHRY, CDR2 SYGVKD. Trimming pared 2 bases from V and 10 bases from J, leaving 18 bases between. The CDR3 loop spans 15 amino acids. Here the CDR3 reads CAISELGGKGEEQFF. The CDR3 DNA is TGTGCCATCAGTGAGCTCGGGGGAAAGGGCGAGGAGCAGTTCTTC.

This clone was found once. V usage is TRBV21-1 and J usage is TRBJ2-1; TRBD2 was called by the table and not checked on the DNA. TRBV21-1 is a pseudogene segment. The CDR3 length is 14 residues. The CDR3 coding sequence is TGTGCCAGCCGGGCAGCGGGATCCTACAATGAGCAGTTCTTC. This translates into CASRAAGSYNEQFF.

The V and J genes are TRBV7-9 and TRBJ2-1; 9 positions match TRBD2. In germline, CDR1 is SEHNR, CDR2 FQNEAQ (reference sequence). The junction had 10 bases not matched to a gene; V was cut back by 5 bases and J by 2 bases. The CDR3 length is 17 residues. The CDR3, as DNA: TGTGCCAGCAGCCAGGTCGGGGGCGGGAGGGCCTACAATGAGCAGTTCTTC. Translated, it gives CASSQVGGGRAYNEQFF.

The chain recombines TRBV19 with TRBJ1-2; tentatively, D is TRBD1 (6 bases). This CDR3 is 17 amino acids long. Trimming took 3 bases from V and 2 from J, leaving 19 bases between them. Germline V gene data show CDR1 as LNHDA and CDR2 as SQIVND (reference sequence). CDR3 sequence reads: CASSINPRTAGNYGYTF. The DNA for the CDR3 is TGTGCCAGTAGTATTAACCCCAGGACAGCAGGAAACTATGGCTACACCTTC.

The rearrangement links TRBV5-1 to TRBJ2-2; 7 nucleotides align to TRBD2. Per germline, CDR1 SGHRS and CDR2 YFSETQ. J gave up 6 bases and V 2 bases, and 13 bases lay outside the gene matches. The CDR3 is made up of 17 amino acids. CDR3 sequence (DNA): TGCGCCAGCAGCTTAGTTCCCGCGGGAGAAGCCTCCGGGGAGCTGTTTTTT. Translating gives CASSLVPAGEASGELFF.

The chain uses TRBV5-1 and TRBJ1-1; 8 nucleotides agree with TRBD1. Per the germline V gene, CDR1 is SGHRS and CDR2 is YFSETQ. The length of the CDR3 is 14 residues. The trim removed 4 bases at V and 4 bases at J, leaving 6 bases unmatched. DNA for the CDR3: TGCGCCAGCAGCCCGGACAGGGCGGTCACTGAAGCTTTCTTT. Translation: CASSPDRAVTEAFF.

The chain has TRBV6-5 and TRBJ1-5; D call uncertain. V was clipped by 6 bases and J by 2 bases, with 8 bases between them. The CDR3 runs 13 residues. Looked up from germline, CDR1 is MNHEY and CDR2 is SVGAGI. The CDR3 DNA reads as TGTGCCAGCAGAAGACTGGGCAATCAGCCCCAGCATTTT. Encoded protein: CASRRLGNQPQHF.

The rearrangement joins TRBV19 to TRBJ2-1; 7 bases match TRBD1. Germline CDR1 reads LNHDA; CDR2 reads SQIVND (reference sequence). This CDR3 spans 11 amino acids. After removal of 4 bases from V and 10 bases from J, the junction contained 1 base not matched to a gene. CDR3 region: CASSRTGEQFF. CDR3 DNA: TGTGCCAGTAGTAGGACAGGAGAGCAGTTCTTC.

V gene TRBV6-6 combines with J gene TRBJ2-4; 7 bases map to TRBD1. This CDR3 region has 15 residues. Germline V gene sequence: CDR1 MNHNY, CDR2 SVGAGI (reference sequence). Unmatched junction bases numbered 4, after V lost 2 bases and J lost 3 bases. For the CDR3, the DNA is TGTGCCAGCAGTTACCCGGGACAGAACAAAAACATTCAGTACTTC. It yields the protein CASSYPGQNKNIQYF.

The chain recombines TRBV2 with TRBJ1-1, with TRBD1 identical over 11 bases. The CDR3 extends over 16 amino acids. V lost 3 bases, J lost 4 bases, and 7 bases stayed unmatched. Germline CDR1 reads SNHLY; CDR2 reads FYNNEI. The CDR3 nucleotides are TGTGCCAGCAGTGATGGACAGGGGGCTATTGGCACTGAAGCTTTCTTT. It yields the protein CASSDGQGAIGTEAFF.

This sequence joins TRBV30 and TRBJ1-1; no firm D call. Between the trimmed V and J ends, which lost 4 bases and 0 bases, there was a span of 12 bases. This CDR3 is built from 14 residues. CDR1 and CDR2 (germline): GTSNPN, SVGIG (reference sequence). CDR3 loop: CAWKVGALNTEAFF. The DNA of the CDR3 is TGTGCCTGGAAGGTGGGCGCCCTGAACACTGAAGCTTTCTTT.

The chain is built from TRBV5-8 and TRBJ1-3, with a weak D call TRBD1 (5 bases). V lost 3 bases and J 1 base, leaving 14 bases between the germline ends. The length of the CDR3 is 16 residues. Germline-derived CDR1 and CDR2 are SGHTS and YDEGEE. DNA for the CDR3: TGTGCCAGCAGCTCATACCCGCAGGGATCTGGAAACACCATATATTTT. Protein sequence: CASSSYPQGSGNTIYF.

This clone appeared a single time. The V and J genes are TRBV4-2 and TRBJ2-1; 11 bases agree with TRBD1. CDR3 length: 15 amino acids. Germline CDR1 and CDR2: LGHNA and YNFKEQ. V lost 4 bases to trimming and J lost 7 bases; unmatched junction nucleotides: 6. CDR3 amino acids: CASSPRTGGTNEQFF. Written as DNA, the CDR3 is TGTGCCAGCAGCCCCAGGACAGGGGGCACGAATGAGCAGTTCTTC.

This clone has just one count. This chain joins TRBV5-1 and TRBJ1-1; 8 bases are a match to TRBD1. Germline V CDR1 and CDR2: SGHRS, YFSETQ. The junction had 5 bases not matched to a gene; V was cut back by 4 bases and J by 3 bases. The CDR3 has 14 amino acids. The chain's CDR3 is CASSIQGVYTEAFF. CDR3 nucleotides: TGCGCCAGCAGCATACAGGGGGTATACACTGAAGCTTTCTTT. The variable domain in full, completed from reference TRBV5-1 and TRBJ1-1, reads KAGVTQTPRYLIKTRGQQVTLSCSPISGHRSVSWYQQTPGQGLQFLFEYFSETQRNKGNFPGRFSGRQFSNSRSEMNVSTLELGDSALYLCASSIQGVYTEAFFGQGTRLTVV.

This rearrangement joins TRBV5-5 to TRBJ1-1; TRBD1 might be the D (5 bases). The germline V gene encodes CDR1 SGHKS and CDR2 YYEKEE (reference sequence). CDR3 length: 13 amino acids. V was clipped by 2 bases and J by 1 base, with 6 bases between them. The CDR3 nucleotides are TGTGCCAGCAGCTTCCAGGGGAACACTGAAGCTTTCTTT. It is translated as CASSFQGNTEAFF.

The J gene is TRBJ1-4, the V gene TRBV5-8; 8 bases are a match to TRBD1. V gave up 4 bases and J gave up 8 bases; unmatched junction bases: 13. CDR3 length: 16 residues. CDR1 and CDR2 from the germline V gene are SGHTS and YDEGEE. In DNA form, the CDR3 reads TGTGCCAGCAGCCTTACACATACAGGGGGGAAAGAAAAACTGTTTTTT. Translated, it gives CASSLTHTGGKEKLFF.

The rearrangement joins TRBV7-3 to TRBJ1-2; 7 bases line up with TRBD1. Losses at the gene ends were 4 bases for V and 4 bases for J; bases not matched to a gene: 6. Germline V CDR1 and CDR2: SGHTA, FQGTGA. This CDR3 region has 14 residues. The CDR3 DNA reads as TGTGCCAGCAGCTCTGGGGACAGCTTCTATGGCTACACCTTC. The encoded protein is CASSSGDSFYGYTF.

The chain carries TRBV18 and TRBJ2-5, with unresolved D. The CDR3 consists of 15 residues. Deletions cut 1 base from V and 2 bases from J, with 11 bases between. The germline gives CDR1 KGHSH, CDR2 LQKENI. The CDR3 coding sequence is TGTGCCAGCTCACCACTGGCCGGGTTTCAAGAGACCCAGTACTTC. It specifies CASSPLAGFQETQYF.

This clone was observed once. The J gene is TRBJ2-3, the V gene TRBV29-1; 8 bases match TRBD2. The CDR3 is 16 residues long. Trimming cost V 1 base and J 6 bases; bases outside gene matches: 12. CDR1 and CDR2 from the germline V gene are SQVTM and ANQGSEA. The CDR3 nucleotides are TGCAGCGTTGAAGGATACCCGGGAGGGGGGTTGGATACGCAGTATTTT. Protein product: CSVEGYPGGGLDTQYF.

This clone was detected only a few times. The chain recombines TRBV7-2 with TRBJ1-1; the D gene is possibly TRBD1 (6 bases). V lost 7 bases and J lost 4, with 13 bases in between. The CDR3 totals 13 residues. Germline V lookup: CDR1 SGHTA, CDR2 FQGNSA. The CDR3 bases are TGTGCCAGCACCTCAGGGGTTGTCACTGAAGCTTTCTTT. Encoded protein: CASTSGVVTEAFF.

The genes are TRBV6-4 and TRBJ2-2, with 9 bases matching TRBD2. This CDR3 has 18 amino acids. The germline V gene encodes CDR1 MRHNA and CDR2 SNTAGT. V shed 0 bases and J 0 bases; nucleotides not matched to a gene: 5. The CDR3 loop is CASSDSGSGSANTGELFF. The CDR3 region has the DNA TGTGCCAGCAGTGACTCGGGTAGCGGGAGCGCGAACACCGGGGAGCTGTTTTTT.

This chain connects TRBV11-2 to TRBJ1-4; TRBD1 matches at 9 bases. Germline values: CDR1 SGHAT, CDR2 FQNNGV. V shed 5 bases, J shed 10 bases, and the junction held 8 bases outside the gene matches. The CDR3 is 14 residues long. The DNA of the CDR3 is TGTGCCAGCAGCCCGGACAGGGGCCATGGAAAACTGTTTTTT. Encoded protein: CASSPDRGHGKLFF.

The chain uses TRBV18 and TRBJ1-1, with unresolved D. This CDR3 contains 15 residues. Germline loops: CDR1 KGHSH, CDR2 LQKENI. Trimming stripped 2 bases from V and 0 bases from J, with 10 bases between. The CDR3 DNA reads as TGTGCCAGCTCACCATGGCGGGAGATGAACACTGAAGCTTTCTTT. Its translation is CASSPWREMNTEAFF.

This clone came up once. V and J are TRBV5-4 and TRBJ2-3; D call uncertain. Germline V gene data show CDR1 as SGHNT and CDR2 as YYREEE (reference sequence). This CDR3 contains 13 residues. Trimming removed 0 bases at V and 3 bases at J, with 5 bases between. The CDR3 spells CASSLAGTDTQYF. The CDR3 coding sequence is TGTGCCAGCAGCTTGGCCGGGACAGATACGCAGTATTTT.

CDR3 loop: CASSVDPGSGNTIYF. The DNA of the CDR3 is TGTGCCAGCAGCGTAGATCCGGGCTCTGGAAACACCATATATTTT. This chain connects TRBV9 to TRBJ1-3; D is undetermined. Germline CDR1 SGDLS, CDR2 YYNGEE. Trimming left V 0 bases short and J 0 bases short, with 7 bases between. The CDR3 has 15 amino acids.

V gene TRBV27 combines with J gene TRBJ1-4; D not certain. This CDR3 spans 17 amino acids. Germline CDR1 MNHEY, CDR2 SMNVEV (reference sequence). Trimming took 0 bases from V and 4 from J, leaving 15 bases between them. The CDR3 coding sequence is TGTGCCAGCAGTTTATCAGCGGGGAACACGATTAATGAAAAACTGTTTTTT. Protein: CASSLSAGNTINEKLFF. Variable domain in full (rest from reference TRBV27 and TRBJ1-4): EAQVTQNPRYLITVTGKKLTVTCSQNMNHEYMSWYRQDPGLGLRQIYYSMNVEVTDKGDVPEGYKVSRKEKRNFPLILESPSPNQTSLYFCASSLSAGNTINEKLFFGSGTQLSVL.

The chain has TRBV7-7 and TRBJ2-5; 10 bases agree with TRBD2. The V segment lost 5 bases and the J segment 5 bases; nucleotides outside the gene matches: 8. The germline V gene has CDR1 SSHAT and CDR2 FNYEAQ (reference sequence). The CDR3 is 15 residues long. The CDR3 DNA follows: TGTGCCAGCAGCCCAGCCCCGGGACTAGCGGAGACCCAGTACTTC. Protein product: CASSPAPGLAETQYF.

J is TRBJ1-4 and V is TRBV7-9, with 7 bases that match TRBD1. The V segment lost 2 bases and the J segment 2 bases; nucleotides outside the gene matches: 5. Germline loops: CDR1 SEHNR, CDR2 FQNEAQ (reference sequence). This CDR3 has 16 residues. Here the CDR3 reads CASSLRRGTTNEKLFF. The CDR3 DNA is TGTGCCAGCAGCTTACGCAGGGGGACCACTAATGAAAAACTGTTTTTT.